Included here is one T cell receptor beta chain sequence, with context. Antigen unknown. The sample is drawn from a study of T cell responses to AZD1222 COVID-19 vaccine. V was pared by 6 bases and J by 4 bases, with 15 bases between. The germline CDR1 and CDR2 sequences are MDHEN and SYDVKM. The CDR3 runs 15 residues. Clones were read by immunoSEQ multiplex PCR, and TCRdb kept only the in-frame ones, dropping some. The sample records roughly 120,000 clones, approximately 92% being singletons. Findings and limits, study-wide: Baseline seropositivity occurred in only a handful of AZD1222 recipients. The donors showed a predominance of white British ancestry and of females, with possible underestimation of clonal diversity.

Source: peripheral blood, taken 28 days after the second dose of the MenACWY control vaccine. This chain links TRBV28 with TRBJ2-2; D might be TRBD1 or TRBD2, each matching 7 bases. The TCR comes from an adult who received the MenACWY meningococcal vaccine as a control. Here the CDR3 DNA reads TGTGCCAGCAGCCAGGGGGGGCTCGGCACCGGGGAGCTGTTTTTT. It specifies CASSQGGLGTGELFF.